This paragraph covers one T cell receptor (beta chain) sequence. Methods used by the authors: Estimates of nucleated cell counts were drawn from the amplification of reference gene primers. The repertoire was sequenced with immunoSEQ multiplex PCR; TCRdb's copy has only in-frame clones and lacks some. V and J calls and clone size follow that table, whereas D and trimming were derived from the DNA. The table lists around 200,000 clones, about 80% of them singletons. The sample originates from a study of blood T cell repertoires in COVID-19. This sequence originates from a man aged 50 to 59 with active or convalescent COVID-19. Sequencing was carried out using peripheral blood.

DNA of the CDR3: TGTGCCTGGAGTTCTCAGGAAAAACTGTTTTTT. It specifies CAWSSQEKLFF. The chain links TRBV30 to TRBJ1-4, with D uncertain. The V end was cut by 2 bases, the J end by 8 bases, with 6 bases between. Per germline, CDR1 GTSNPN and CDR2 SVGIG (reference sequence). This CDR3 has 11 amino acids.